The entry below describes one T cell receptor (beta chain). Trimming at V came to 0 bases and at J to 7 bases, leaving 4 bases not matched to a gene. Germline-derived CDR1 and CDR2 are SGHKS and YYEKEE (reference sequence). The CDR3 has 15 residues. This sample was taken from a study of T cell changes during pregnancy in multiple sclerosis. The repertoire was sequenced with immunoSEQ multiplex PCR; TCRdb's copy has only in-frame clones and lacks some. The data contain tens of thousands of clones, under 95% of them singletons. The source is a female donor in good health, enrolled as a control in a pregnancy study. V usage is TRBV5-5 and J usage is TRBJ1-2, with 12 nucleotides matching TRBD1. The sequences come from peripheral blood, collected in the first trimester of pregnancy. This CDR3 is CASSLGDRGPVGYTF. CDR3 in DNA: TGTGCCAGCAGCTTGGGGGACAGGGGGCCGGTTGGCTACACCTTC.